This T cell receptor beta chain came from a study of T cell changes during pregnancy in multiple sclerosis. In germline, CDR1 is SGHAT, CDR2 FQDESV (reference sequence). The CDR3 length is 15 residues. V gave up 0 bases and J gave up 4 bases, with 9 bases separating them. TCRdb keeps only in-frame clones here, not all; method: immunoSEQ multiplex PCR. This table holds tens of thousands of clones, about 93% found once. Material: peripheral blood, obtained in the first trimester of pregnancy. This clonotype was obtained from a female donor in good health, enrolled as a control in a pregnancy study. This chain joins TRBV11-1 and TRBJ2-2, with a possible D match to TRBD2 (5 bases). This CDR3 is CASSLARRGTGELFF. DNA for the CDR3: TGTGCCAGCAGCTTAGCGCGCCGGGGCACCGGGGAGCTGTTTTTT.